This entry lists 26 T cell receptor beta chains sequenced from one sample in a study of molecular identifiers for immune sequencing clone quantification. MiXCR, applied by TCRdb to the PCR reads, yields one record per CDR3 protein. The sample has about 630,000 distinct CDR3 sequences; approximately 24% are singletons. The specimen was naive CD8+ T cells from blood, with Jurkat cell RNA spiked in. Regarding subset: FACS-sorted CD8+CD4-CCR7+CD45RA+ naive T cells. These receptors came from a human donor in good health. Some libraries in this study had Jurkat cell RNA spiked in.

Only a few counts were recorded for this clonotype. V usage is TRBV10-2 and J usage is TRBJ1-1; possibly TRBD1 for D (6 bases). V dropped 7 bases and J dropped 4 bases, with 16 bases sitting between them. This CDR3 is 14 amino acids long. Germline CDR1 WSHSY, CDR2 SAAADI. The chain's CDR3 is CASTGAERFTEAFF. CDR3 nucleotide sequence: TGCGCCAGCACGGGGGCAGAAAGGTTCACTGAAGCTTTCTTT.

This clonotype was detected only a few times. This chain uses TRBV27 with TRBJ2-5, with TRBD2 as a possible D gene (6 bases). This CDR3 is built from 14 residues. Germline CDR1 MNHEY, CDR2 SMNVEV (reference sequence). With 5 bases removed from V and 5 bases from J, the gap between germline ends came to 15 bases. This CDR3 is CASSGYSGQETQYF. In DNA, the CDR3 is TGTGCCAGCAGTGGGTACAGCGGGCAGGAGACCCAGTACTTC.

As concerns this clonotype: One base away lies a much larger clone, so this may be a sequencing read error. Here the CDR3 DNA reads TGTGCCAGCAGTTTCCAGGGAACGTCCACTGAAGCTTTCTTT. This codes for CASSFQGTSTEAFF. The chain recombines TRBV12-3 or TRBV12-4 with TRBJ1-1; tentative D call: TRBD1 (5 bases). This CDR3 region has 14 residues. V lost 3 bases and J lost 4, with 12 bases in between.

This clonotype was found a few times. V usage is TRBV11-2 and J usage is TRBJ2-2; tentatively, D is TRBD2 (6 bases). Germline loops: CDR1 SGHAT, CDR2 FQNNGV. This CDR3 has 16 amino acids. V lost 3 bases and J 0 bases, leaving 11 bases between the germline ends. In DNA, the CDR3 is TGTGCCAGCAGCTTGGTACGGGGGACGAACACCGGGGAGCTGTTTTTT. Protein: CASSLVRGTNTGELFF.

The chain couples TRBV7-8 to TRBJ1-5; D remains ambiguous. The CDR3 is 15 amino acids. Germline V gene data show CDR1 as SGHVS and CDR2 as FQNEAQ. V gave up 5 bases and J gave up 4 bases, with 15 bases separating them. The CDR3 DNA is TGTGCCAGCAGCGCCCAAGCGAGTTTAAATCAGCCCCAGCATTTT. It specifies CASSAQASLNQPQHF.

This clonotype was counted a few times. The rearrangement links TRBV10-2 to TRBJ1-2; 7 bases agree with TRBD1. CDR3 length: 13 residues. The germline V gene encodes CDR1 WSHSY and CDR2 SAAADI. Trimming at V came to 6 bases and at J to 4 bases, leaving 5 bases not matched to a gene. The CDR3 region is CASRGTEFYGYTF. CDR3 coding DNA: TGCGCCAGCAGGGGGACAGAATTCTATGGCTACACCTTC.

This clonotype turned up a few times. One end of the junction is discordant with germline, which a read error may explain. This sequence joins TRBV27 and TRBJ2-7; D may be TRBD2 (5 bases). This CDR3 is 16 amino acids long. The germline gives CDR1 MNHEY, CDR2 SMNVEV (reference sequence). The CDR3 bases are TGTGCCAGCAGTTTATCAGGCCCGGGGATGGGTTACGGGCAGTACTTC. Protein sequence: CASSLSGPGMGYGQYF.

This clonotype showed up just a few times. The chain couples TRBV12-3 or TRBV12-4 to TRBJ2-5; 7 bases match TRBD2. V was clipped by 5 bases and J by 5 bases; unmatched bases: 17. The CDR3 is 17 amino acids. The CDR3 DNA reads TGTGCCAGCAGTAAAACCGGCTGGGGGAGGGCCTGGGAGACCCAGTACTTC. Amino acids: CASSKTGWGRAWETQYF.

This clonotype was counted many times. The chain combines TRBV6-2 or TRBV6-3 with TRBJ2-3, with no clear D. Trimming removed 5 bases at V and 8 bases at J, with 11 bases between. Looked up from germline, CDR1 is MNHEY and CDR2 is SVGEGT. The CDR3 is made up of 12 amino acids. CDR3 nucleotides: TGTGCCAGCAGTGCCCAAGTTCGTACGCAGTATTTT. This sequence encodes CASSAQVRTQYF.

CDR3 nucleotide sequence: TGTGCCAGTAGTATAGCCGACAGGGGGGCCAACGTCCTGACTTTC. This codes for CASSIADRGANVLTF. V and J are TRBV19 and TRBJ2-6; D might be TRBD1 (6 bases). Germline loops: CDR1 LNHDA, CDR2 SQIVND (reference sequence). This CDR3 is 15 amino acids long. Deletions cut 1 base from V and 4 bases from J, with 8 bases between.

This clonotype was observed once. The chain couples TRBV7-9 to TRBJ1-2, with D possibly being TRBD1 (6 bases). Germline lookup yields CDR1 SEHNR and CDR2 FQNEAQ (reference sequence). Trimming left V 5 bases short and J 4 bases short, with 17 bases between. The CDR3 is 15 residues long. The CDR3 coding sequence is TGTGCCAGCAGCCCTAGGGCAGGGGAGGGCTATGGCTACACCTTC. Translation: CASSPRAGEGYGYTF.

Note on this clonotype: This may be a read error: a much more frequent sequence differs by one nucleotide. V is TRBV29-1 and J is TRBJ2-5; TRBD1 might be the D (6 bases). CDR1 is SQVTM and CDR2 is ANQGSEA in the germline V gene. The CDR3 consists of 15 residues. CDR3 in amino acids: CSVELKDSNQETRYF. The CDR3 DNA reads TGCAGCGTTGAACTTAAGGACAGCAACCAAGAGACCCGGTACTTC.

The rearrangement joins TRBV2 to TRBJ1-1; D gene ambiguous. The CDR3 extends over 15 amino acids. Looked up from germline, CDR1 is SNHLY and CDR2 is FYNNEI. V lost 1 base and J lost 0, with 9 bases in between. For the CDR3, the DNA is TGTGCCAGCAGTGAAGGGGGAGAGATGAACACTGAAGCTTTCTTT. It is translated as CASSEGGEMNTEAFF.

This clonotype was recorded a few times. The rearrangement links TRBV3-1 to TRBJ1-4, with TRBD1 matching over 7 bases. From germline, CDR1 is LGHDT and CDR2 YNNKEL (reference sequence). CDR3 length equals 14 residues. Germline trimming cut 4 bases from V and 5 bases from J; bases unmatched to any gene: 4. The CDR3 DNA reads TGTGCCAGCAGCCTGGGACAGTTGAATGAAAAACTGTTTTTT. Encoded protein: CASSLGQLNEKLFF.

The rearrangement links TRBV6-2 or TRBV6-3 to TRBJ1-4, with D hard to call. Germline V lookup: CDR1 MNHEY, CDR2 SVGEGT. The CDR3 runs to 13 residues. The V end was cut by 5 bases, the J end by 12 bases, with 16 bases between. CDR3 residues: CASSPSEGLELFF. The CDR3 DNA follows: TGTGCCAGCAGTCCCTCTGAAGGTCTGGAACTGTTTTTT.

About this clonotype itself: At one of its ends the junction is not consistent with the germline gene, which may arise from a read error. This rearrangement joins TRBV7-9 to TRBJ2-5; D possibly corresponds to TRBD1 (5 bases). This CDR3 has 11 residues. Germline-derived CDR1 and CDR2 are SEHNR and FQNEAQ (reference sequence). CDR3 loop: CASSPGQGANF. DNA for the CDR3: TGTGCCAGCAGCCCTGGGCAGGGCGCCAACTTC.

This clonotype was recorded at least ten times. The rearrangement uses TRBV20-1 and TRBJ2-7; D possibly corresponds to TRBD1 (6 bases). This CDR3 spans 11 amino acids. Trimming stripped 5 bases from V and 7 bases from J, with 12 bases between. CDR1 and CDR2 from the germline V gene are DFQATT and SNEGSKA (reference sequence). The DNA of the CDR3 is TGCAGTGCTGCCTTAGGGGGAGAGCAGTACTTC. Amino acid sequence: CSAALGGEQYF.

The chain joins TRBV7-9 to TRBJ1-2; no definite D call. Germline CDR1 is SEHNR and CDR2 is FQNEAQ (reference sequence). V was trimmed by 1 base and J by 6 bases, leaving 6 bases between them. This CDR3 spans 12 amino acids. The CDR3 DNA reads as TGTGCCAGCAGCTTAGGCAGGAATGGCTACACCTTC. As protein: CASSLGRNGYTF.

CDR3 sequence: CASRPGQASLGEQYF. CDR3 sequence (DNA): TGTGCCAGCAGACCCGGACAGGCCTCCCTCGGGGAGCAGTACTTC. This chain joins TRBV27 and TRBJ2-7; TRBD1 aligns across 7 bases. Unmatched junction bases numbered 15, after V lost 6 bases and J lost 7 bases. This CDR3 is built from 15 residues. Looked up from germline, CDR1 is MNHEY and CDR2 is SMNVEV (reference sequence).

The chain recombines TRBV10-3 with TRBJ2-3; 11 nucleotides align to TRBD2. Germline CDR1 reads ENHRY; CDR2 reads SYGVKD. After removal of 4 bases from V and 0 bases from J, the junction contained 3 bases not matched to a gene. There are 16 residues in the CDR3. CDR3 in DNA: TGTGCCATCAGTGGTAGCGGGGGGGCGAGCACAGATACGCAGTATTTT. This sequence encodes CAISGSGGASTDTQYF.

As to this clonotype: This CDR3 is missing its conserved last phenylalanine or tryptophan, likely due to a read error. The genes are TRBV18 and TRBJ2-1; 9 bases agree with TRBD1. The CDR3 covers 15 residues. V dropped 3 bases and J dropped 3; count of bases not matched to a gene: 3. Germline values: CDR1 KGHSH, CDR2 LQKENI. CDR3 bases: TGTGCCAGCTCACCCGGACAGGGGATCTACAATGAGCAGTTCCTC. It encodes CASSPGQGIYNEQFL.

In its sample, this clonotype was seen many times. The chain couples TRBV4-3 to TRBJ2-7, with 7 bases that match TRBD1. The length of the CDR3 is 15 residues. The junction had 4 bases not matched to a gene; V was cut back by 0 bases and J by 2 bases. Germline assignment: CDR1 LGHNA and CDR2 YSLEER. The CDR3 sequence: CASSQDRQGAYEQYF. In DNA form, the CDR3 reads TGCGCCAGCAGCCAAGATAGGCAGGGGGCCTACGAGCAGTACTTC.

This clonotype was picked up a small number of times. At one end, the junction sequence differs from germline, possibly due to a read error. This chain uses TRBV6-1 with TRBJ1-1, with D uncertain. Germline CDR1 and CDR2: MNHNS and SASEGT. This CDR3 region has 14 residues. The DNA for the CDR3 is TGTGCCAGCAGTGAACTGGGGATGAACGCTGAAGCTTTCTTT. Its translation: CASSELGMNAEAFF.

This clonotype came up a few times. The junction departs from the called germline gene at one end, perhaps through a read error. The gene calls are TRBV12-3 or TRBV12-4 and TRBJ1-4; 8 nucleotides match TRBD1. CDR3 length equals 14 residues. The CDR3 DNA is TGTGCCAGCAGTTTCCAGGGGGCTAGTGAAATACTGTTTTTT. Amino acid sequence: CASSFQGASEILFF.

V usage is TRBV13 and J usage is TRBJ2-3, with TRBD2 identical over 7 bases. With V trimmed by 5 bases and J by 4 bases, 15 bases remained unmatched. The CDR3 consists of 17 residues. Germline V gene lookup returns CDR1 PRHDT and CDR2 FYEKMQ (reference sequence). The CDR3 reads CASSRGLAVDMPDTQYF. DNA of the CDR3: TGTGCCAGCAGCCGAGGGCTAGCGGTCGATATGCCAGATACGCAGTATTTT.

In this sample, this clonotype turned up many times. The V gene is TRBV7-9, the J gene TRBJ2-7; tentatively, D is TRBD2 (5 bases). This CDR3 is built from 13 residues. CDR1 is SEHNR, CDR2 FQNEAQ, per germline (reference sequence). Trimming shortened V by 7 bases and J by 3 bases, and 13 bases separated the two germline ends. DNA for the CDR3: TGTGCCAGCACCCTTGGGAGTCGCTACGAGCAGTACTTC. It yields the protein CASTLGSRYEQYF.